The 19 T cell receptor beta chains below come from one sample, sequenced in a study of T cell repertoires in cytomegalovirus infection. No antigens are known for them. TCRdb fed the reads into MiXCR, producing one record per CDR3 protein. The sample contains about 770,000 distinct CDR3 sequences, 25% to 30% of which appear only once. The starting material was cultured CD8+ T cells from PBMCs, obtained from culture after CMV antigen stimulation. The receptors here all came from a human donor in good health (CMV status not recorded). Some clones in this sample may be carry-over from other donors' samples.

This chain joins TRBV12-5 and TRBJ1-2; D not certain. Trimming took off 10 bases at V and 0 bases at J, with 9 bases between the two ends. The CDR3 is 12 amino acids. The germline V gene has CDR1 LGHNT and CDR2 FRNRAP. The CDR3 loop reads CATEGANYGYTF. DNA of the CDR3: TGTGCTACCGAAGGCGCTAACTATGGCTACACCTTC.

The sample holds a few counts of this clonotype. The rearrangement links TRBV25-1 to TRBJ2-1; D is unclear. CDR3 length: 18 residues. Germline CDR1 reads MGHDK; CDR2 reads SYGVNS. V lost 3 bases and J lost 0, with 18 bases in between. CDR3 bases: TGTGCCAGCAGTGAGTTCCTGATGTCCAGTAGCTCCTACAATGAGCAGTTCTTC. It translates to CASSEFLMSSSSYNEQFF.

V gene TRBV15 combines with J gene TRBJ1-5; D perhaps matches TRBD1 (6 bases). CDR3 length: 14 amino acids. Germline lookup yields CDR1 LNHNV and CDR2 YYDKDF (reference sequence). Trimming cost V 4 bases and J 3 bases, with 10 bases left between them. CDR3: CATSTGDINQPQHF. For the CDR3, the DNA is TGTGCCACCAGCACAGGGGATATCAATCAGCCCCAGCATTTT.

The V and J genes are TRBV27 and TRBJ2-1, with D possibly matching TRBD2 (6 bases). V lost 7 bases, J lost 2 bases, and 12 bases lay in between. There are 14 residues in the CDR3. Germline lookup yields CDR1 MNHEY and CDR2 SMNVEV (reference sequence). DNA for the CDR3: TGTGCCAGCAAAGACGGGACTCCCTACAATGAGCAGTTCTTC. Translating gives CASKDGTPYNEQFF.

The chain is built from TRBV7-6 and TRBJ1-2; D ambiguous. Trimming left V 5 bases short and J 4 bases short, with 14 bases between. Germline V lookup: CDR1 SGHVS, CDR2 FNYEAQ. The CDR3 contains 14 residues. CDR3 in DNA: TGTGCCAGCAGCAGAGCGGTGGATCGCTATGGCTACACCTTC. Translated: CASSRAVDRYGYTF.

This clonotype has a count of ten or more. V is TRBV7-6 and J is TRBJ2-7; perhaps D is TRBD1 or TRBD2 (5 bases each). The germline V gene encodes CDR1 SGHVS and CDR2 FNYEAQ. The CDR3 consists of 13 residues. V gave up 6 bases and J gave up 5 bases, with 14 bases separating them. The CDR3 DNA follows: TGTGCCAGCAGGCCGGGGTTGGGGGACGAGCAGTACTTC. This encodes CASRPGLGDEQYF. The variable domain in full, with the rest retrieved from reference TRBV7-6 and TRBJ2-7, is GAGVSQSPRYKVTKRGQDVALRCDPISGHVSLYWYRQALGQGPEFLTYFNYEAQQDKSGLPNDRFSAERPEGSISTLTIQRTEQRDSAMYRCASRPGLGDEQYFGPGTRLTVT.

The chain links TRBV6-2 or TRBV6-3 to TRBJ2-3; no clear D gene. Germline V gene lookup returns CDR1 MNHEY and CDR2 SVGEGT. V was pared by 0 bases and J by 6 bases, with 10 bases between. The CDR3 sequence is 14 residues long. CDR3 DNA: TGTGCCAGCAGTTACTCCTCCCTTGGGGATACGCAGTATTTT. As protein: CASSYSSLGDTQYF.

This clonotype has only a few counts. The chain couples TRBV6-2 or TRBV6-3 to TRBJ2-1; D is undetermined. The germline CDR1 and CDR2 sequences are MNHEY and SVGEGT. CDR3 length equals 13 residues. V was cut by 4 bases and J by 7 bases, with 11 bases left in between. For the CDR3, the DNA is TGTGCCAGCAGTTCCTATCACTGGAATGAGCAGTTCTTC. The encoded protein is CASSSYHWNEQFF.

The CDR3 is CASSVITSGEYTDTQYF. In DNA, the CDR3 is TGTGCCAGCAGCGTAATAACTAGCGGAGAATACACAGATACGCAGTATTTT. V gene TRBV9 combines with J gene TRBJ2-3, with TRBD2 matching 8 bases. Germline V gives CDR1 SGDLS, CDR2 YYNGEE. This CDR3 comprises 17 residues. V gave up 1 base and J gave up 2 bases; unmatched junction bases: 9.

This clonotype appeared many times. This chain joins TRBV7-9 and TRBJ2-2; 7 bases fit TRBD1. This CDR3 region has 15 residues. CDR1 and CDR2 (germline): SEHNR, FQNEAQ (reference sequence). V dropped 9 bases and J dropped 10; count of bases not matched to a gene: 17. The CDR3 sequence is CASPTNGQVSLELFF. DNA of the CDR3: TGTGCCAGTCCAACTAACGGACAGGTCTCTCTGGAGCTGTTTTTT.

The chain uses TRBV25-1 and TRBJ1-2; no reliable D call. Trimming took off 2 bases at V and 6 bases at J, with 13 bases between the two ends. Germline V gene data show CDR1 as MGHDK and CDR2 as SYGVNS. This CDR3 comprises 14 residues. CDR3 in DNA: TGTGCCAGCAGTGAACCCCGGACGGTTCATGGCTACACCTTC. It translates to CASSEPRTVHGYTF.

The chain joins TRBV7-6 to TRBJ2-3, with 8 bases lining up with TRBD2. V was clipped by 5 bases and J by 2 bases; unmatched bases: 9. The CDR3 is 16 amino acids. The germline V gene encodes CDR1 SGHVS and CDR2 FNYEAQ. CDR3 in DNA: TGTGCCAGCAGCACCGGGAGCGGGGGCACCACAGATACGCAGTATTTT. This translates into CASSTGSGGTTDTQYF.

This clonotype was seen many times. CDR3 sequence reads: CASSLGAGSGYTF. CDR3 DNA: TGTGCCAGCAGCTTAGGCGCAGGGTCTGGCTACACCTTC. The chain joins TRBV7-2 to TRBJ1-2, with D perhaps matching TRBD1 (5 bases). The CDR3 length is 13 residues. CDR1 is SGHTA and CDR2 is FQGNSA in the germline V gene. Trimming cost V 1 base and J 7 bases, with 10 bases left between them. The full variable domain, its missing parts supplied by reference TRBV7-2 and TRBJ1-2, is GAGVSQSPSNKVTEKGKDVELRCDPISGHTALYWYRQSLGQGLEFLIYFQGNSAPDKSGLPSDRFSAERTGGSVSTLTIQRTQQEDSAVYLCASSLGAGSGYTFGSGTRLTVV.

V and J are TRBV7-6 and TRBJ1-1; no reliable D call. V lost 5 bases to trimming and J lost 10 bases, with 20 bases between them. Germline V lookup: CDR1 SGHVS, CDR2 FNYEAQ. The CDR3 has 14 amino acids. This CDR3 is CASSTQDISEAAFF. The CDR3 DNA sequence: TGTGCCAGCAGCACCCAAGACATATCGGAGGCAGCTTTCTTT.

This clonotype has only a few counts. The rearrangement links TRBV19 to TRBJ2-1; a possible D gene is TRBD1 (5 bases). The CDR3 spans 19 residues. CDR1 and CDR2 (germline): LNHDA, SQIVND (reference sequence). Deletions cut 2 bases from V and 0 bases from J, with 20 bases between. This CDR3 is CASSIRGRVGEDSYNEQFF. The CDR3 nucleotides are TGTGCCAGTAGTATAAGGGGTAGGGTGGGCGAAGACTCCTACAATGAGCAGTTCTTC. Drawing the rest from reference TRBV19 and TRBJ2-1, the complete variable domain is DGGITQSPKYLFRKEGQNVTLSCEQNLNHDAMYWYRQDPGQGLRLIYYSQIVNDFQKGDIAEGYSVSREKKESFPLTVTSAQKNPTAFYLCASSIRGRVGEDSYNEQFFGPGTRLTVL.

The table lists this clonotype with a few counts. The chain is built from TRBV7-9 and TRBJ1-2; 9 bases agree with TRBD1. Germline lookup yields CDR1 SEHNR and CDR2 FQNEAQ (reference sequence). CDR3 length: 14 residues. V dropped 6 bases and J dropped 2; count of bases not matched to a gene: 4. CDR3 sequence (DNA): TGTGCCAGCAGTGGACAGGGGCCCAACTATGGCTACACCTTC. Protein: CASSGQGPNYGYTF. The entire variable domain, with the rest obtained from reference TRBV7-9 and TRBJ1-2, is as follows: DTGVSQNPRHKITKRGQNVTFRCDPISEHNRLYWYRQTLGQGPEFLTYFQNEAQLEKSRLLSDRFSAERPKGSFSTLEIQRTEQGDSAMYLCASSGQGPNYGYTFGSGTRLTVV.

The chain combines TRBV6-2 or TRBV6-3 with TRBJ1-1; 7 bases map to TRBD1. There are 13 residues in the CDR3. CDR1 and CDR2 from the germline V gene are MNHEY and SVGEGT. V lost 2 bases, J lost 6 bases, and 3 bases stayed unmatched. CDR3 sequence reads: CASSYGGTAEAFF. CDR3 coding DNA: TGTGCCAGCAGTTACGGGGGGACAGCTGAAGCTTTCTTT.

The V call is TRBV7-9, the J call TRBJ1-3; D ambiguous. The germline gives CDR1 SEHNR, CDR2 FQNEAQ (reference sequence). Trimming pared 5 bases from V and 0 bases from J, leaving 11 bases between. This CDR3 comprises 15 residues. CDR3 residues: CASSPERASGNTIYF. The DNA of the CDR3 is TGTGCCAGCAGCCCCGAAAGGGCCTCTGGAAACACCATATATTTT.

CDR3 residues: CASSLAEPGEFHFAQYF. For the CDR3, the DNA is TGTGCCAGCAGCTTAGCGGAGCCAGGAGAATTCCATTTTGCGCAGTATTTT. The rearrangement uses TRBV11-1 and TRBJ2-3; no clear D gene. The CDR3 runs to 17 residues. Trimming took 0 bases from V and 10 from J, leaving 23 bases between them. Germline V lookup: CDR1 SGHAT, CDR2 FQDESV (reference sequence). Combining the CDR3 with reference TRBV11-1 and TRBJ2-3 gives the whole variable domain EAEVAQSPRYKITEKSQAVAFWCDPISGHATLYWYRQILGQGPELLVQFQDESVVDDSQLPKDRFSAERLKGVDSTLKIQPAELGDSAMYLCASSLAEPGEFHFAQYFGPGTRLTVL.